A single sample is the source of the 27 T cell receptor beta chains below, sequenced in a study of T cells in localized non-small cell lung cancer. Method: immunoSEQ multiplex PCR; TCRdb's copy keeps in-frame clones and lacks some. The sample carries about 35,000 clones, approximately 90% recorded once. The input for sequencing was peripheral blood mononuclear cells, taken before any cancer treatment. The receptors here all came from a female donor aged 60 or older with stage II lung adenocarcinoma.

The chain combines TRBV18 with TRBJ2-5; the D gene is possibly TRBD2 (5 bases). The CDR3 length is 15 residues. Germline loops: CDR1 KGHSH, CDR2 LQKENI. The V gene lost 2 bases and the J gene lost 5 bases, with 15 bases spanning the gap. CDR3 sequence: CASSPGGGVRETQYF. DNA for the CDR3: TGTGCCAGCTCACCAGGAGGTGGGGTGAGGGAGACCCAGTACTTC.

This clone has only one observation. The chain employs TRBV5-4 and TRBJ2-7, with TRBD1 identical over 10 bases. This CDR3 has 15 residues. Trimming took 3 bases from V and 2 from J; bases not matched to a gene: 5. The germline V gene has CDR1 SGHNT and CDR2 YYREEE (reference sequence). The CDR3 bases are TGTGCCAGCAGCTCGACAGGGGGCAGGGCCTACGAGCAGTACTTC. Protein: CASSSTGGRAYEQYF. Using reference TRBV5-4 and TRBJ2-7 for the parts outside the CDR3, the full variable domain is ETGVTQSPTHLIKTRGQQVTLRCSSQSGHNTVSWYQQALGQGPQFIFQYYREEENGRGNFPPRFSGLQFPNYSSELNVNALELDDSALYLCASSSTGGRAYEQYFGPGTRLTVT.

CDR3 sequence: CASSSKQGGTSGNTIYF. CDR3 nucleotides: TGTGCCAGCAGCTCAAAACAGGGTGGCACCTCTGGAAACACCATATATTTT. The chain combines TRBV5-4 with TRBJ1-3; perhaps TRBD1 as D (6 bases). Trimming left V 3 bases short and J 0 bases short, with 16 bases between. The CDR3 has 17 amino acids. Germline CDR1 is SGHNT and CDR2 is YYREEE (reference sequence). The variable domain in full, completed from reference TRBV5-4 and TRBJ1-3, reads ETGVTQSPTHLIKTRGQQVTLRCSSQSGHNTVSWYQQALGQGPQFIFQYYREEENGRGNFPPRFSGLQFPNYSSELNVNALELDDSALYLCASSSKQGGTSGNTIYFGEGSWLTVV.

This chain links TRBV28 with TRBJ1-1; TRBD1 matches 7 bases. The CDR3 extends over 12 amino acids. Germline CDR1 and CDR2: MDHEN and SYDVKM. V trimming: 4 bases; J trimming: 12 bases; junction bases outside the gene matches: 8. Written as DNA, the CDR3 is TGTGCCAGCAGTTCCAACAGGGGAAGGCCTTTCTTT. Its translation is CASSSNRGRPFF. The whole variable domain, filled in from reference TRBV28 and TRBJ1-1, reads DVKVTQSSRYLVKRTGEKVFLECVQDMDHENMFWYRQDPGLGLRLIYFSYDVKMKEKGDIPEGYSVSREKKERFSLILESASTNQTSMYLCASSSNRGRPFFGQGTRLTVV.

This rearrangement joins TRBV5-8 to TRBJ2-1, with D tentatively TRBD1 or TRBD2 (5 bases each). The CDR3 consists of 16 residues. Germline CDR1 reads SGHTS; CDR2 reads YDEGEE. The ends were cut back, 4 bases at V and 0 bases at J, with 14 bases in the middle. Here the CDR3 DNA reads TGTGCCAGCAGCGACCGGGACCCCGGCTCCTACAATGAGCAGTTCTTC. Its translation is CASSDRDPGSYNEQFF.

The chain is built from TRBV28 and TRBJ1-1; the D gene is possibly TRBD1 (5 bases). Germline values: CDR1 MDHEN, CDR2 SYDVKM. The CDR3 sequence is 15 residues long. V was pared by 7 bases and J by 1 base, with 16 bases between. The CDR3 DNA follows: TGTGCCAGCATGGGTCGGGGACGGAAGAACACTGAAGCTTTCTTT. This codes for CASMGRGRKNTEAFF. Full variable domain (remainder filled in from reference TRBV28 and TRBJ1-1): DVKVTQSSRYLVKRTGEKVFLECVQDMDHENMFWYRQDPGLGLRLIYFSYDVKMKEKGDIPEGYSVSREKKERFSLILESASTNQTSMYLCASMGRGRKNTEAFFGQGTRLTVV.

The genes are TRBV9 and TRBJ2-7, with D possibly being TRBD2 (6 bases). Looked up from germline, CDR1 is SGDLS and CDR2 is YYNGEE. The CDR3 is 14 amino acids. Trimming removed 2 bases from V and 3 bases from J, with 12 bases in between. CDR3 DNA: TGTGCCAGCAGCGTCGGTCAGGGACTCTACGAGCAGTACTTC. Its translation is CASSVGQGLYEQYF.

Here the CDR3 DNA reads TGTGCCAGCAGTTACCTCACCGGACAGGGAGGGACCCAGTACTTC. Its translation: CASSYLTGQGGTQYF. The rearrangement links TRBV28 to TRBJ2-5, with TRBD1 identical over 8 bases. The CDR3 is 15 amino acids. Germline values: CDR1 MDHEN, CDR2 SYDVKM. V shed 4 bases and J 7 bases; nucleotides not matched to a gene: 11.

Note on this clone: The junction differs from germline at one of its ends, possibly a read error. The rearrangement links TRBV28 to TRBJ2-7, with D tentatively TRBD2 (7 bases). CDR3 length: 12 amino acids. Germline V lookup: CDR1 MDHEN, CDR2 SYDVKM. The CDR3 is CASRDNRDYWRF. The DNA of the CDR3 is TGTGCCAGCCGGGACAACCGGGACTACTGGCGCTTC.

V is TRBV5-4 and J is TRBJ1-2; weak D call: TRBD1 (5 bases). CDR3 length: 15 amino acids. V gave up 0 bases and J gave up 4 bases, with 13 bases separating them. Germline V gives CDR1 SGHNT, CDR2 YYREEE (reference sequence). The chain's CDR3 is CASSLDRGSPYGYTF. The CDR3 coding sequence is TGTGCCAGCAGCTTGGATAGGGGCTCCCCCTATGGCTACACCTTC.

This clone was seen a few times. The gene calls are TRBV7-6 and TRBJ2-7; D perhaps matches TRBD1 (6 bases). V was clipped by 6 bases and J by 2 bases, with 14 bases between them. CDR1 SGHVS and CDR2 FNYEAQ come from the germline V gene. The CDR3 totals 14 residues. CDR3 residues: CASRNGDTPYEQYF. CDR3 sequence (DNA): TGTGCCAGCAGGAATGGGGACACTCCCTACGAGCAGTACTTC.

The chain combines TRBV7-7 with TRBJ2-1; a weak D match, TRBD1 (6 bases). Germline V gene sequence: CDR1 SSHAT, CDR2 FNYEAQ (reference sequence). V was shortened by 5 bases and J by 3 bases, with 17 bases between the two germline ends. The CDR3 spans 16 residues. The CDR3 DNA follows: TGTGCCAGCAGCAGATCACAGGGTGCCCTCTACAATGAGCAGTTCTTC. This gives the protein CASSRSQGALYNEQFF.

V gene TRBV23-1 combines with J gene TRBJ2-7; D gene unclear. TRBV23-1 is identified as an open reading frame with a role that is uncertain. The V end was cut by 8 bases, the J end by 2 bases, with 19 bases between. The CDR3 contains 15 residues. Written as DNA, the CDR3 is TGCGCCAGCTGCCTCCGCTCCGTCATTCCCTACGAGCAGTACTTC. It translates to CASCLRSVIPYEQYF.

To note about this clone: One junction end does not reproduce the germline sequence, and a read error may be involved. The gene calls are TRBV9 and TRBJ1-3; unclear D gene. The CDR3 consists of 17 residues. Germline CDR1 and CDR2: SGDLS and YYNGEE. DNA of the CDR3: TGTGCCAGCAGCGTAGATCCAACGGGGATCTCTGGGAACACCATATATTTT. This codes for CASSVDPTGISGNTIYF.

The V gene is TRBV19, the J gene TRBJ1-5; tentative D call: TRBD1 (5 bases). CDR3 length: 15 residues. CDR1 is LNHDA, CDR2 SQIVND, per germline (reference sequence). Trimming shortened V by 5 bases and J by 1 base, and 12 bases separated the two germline ends. The CDR3 spells CASSSMGGSNQPQHF. The CDR3 DNA follows: TGTGCCAGTAGTTCAATGGGGGGAAGCAATCAGCCCCAGCATTTT.

The chain employs TRBV11-2 and TRBJ1-5; D remains ambiguous. The CDR3 loop spans 14 amino acids. The V and J ends lost 1 base and 6 bases respectively, with 10 bases between them. Per the germline V gene, CDR1 is SGHAT and CDR2 is FQNNGV. The CDR3 reads CASSLVEVGQPQHF. In DNA form, the CDR3 reads TGTGCCAGCAGCTTAGTGGAGGTGGGTCAGCCCCAGCATTTT.

The genes are TRBV6-5 and TRBJ1-5, with D unresolved. The V and J ends lost 5 bases and 4 bases respectively, with 9 bases between them. In germline, CDR1 is MNHEY, CDR2 SVGAGI. This CDR3 spans 13 amino acids. The CDR3 DNA reads TGTGCCAGCAGTCTCAGGAGTAATCAGCCCCAGCATTTT. Translation: CASSLRSNQPQHF.

The gene calls are TRBV2 and TRBJ2-7; the match to TRBD1 covers 10 bases. V was pared by 5 bases and J by 3 bases, with 4 bases of the junction left unmatched. The CDR3 has 14 residues. Germline V gene sequence: CDR1 SNHLY, CDR2 FYNNEI. The CDR3 coding sequence is TGTGCCAGCAGTCGGACAGGGGGAGGCTACGAGCAGTACTTC. Its protein product is CASSRTGGGYEQYF.

This chain uses TRBV19 with TRBJ2-6; 9 bases are a match to TRBD1. The CDR3 has 14 residues. V dropped 10 bases and J dropped 2; count of bases not matched to a gene: 3. CDR1 is LNHDA, CDR2 SQIVND, per germline (reference sequence). For the CDR3, the DNA is TGTGCCACTCGGGACAGGGCTGGGGCCAACGTCCTGACTTTC. Protein sequence: CATRDRAGANVLTF.

The rearrangement uses TRBV7-9 and TRBJ1-1; D unresolved. V shed 1 base and J shed 10 bases, with 10 bases lying between them. From germline, CDR1 is SEHNR and CDR2 FQNEAQ (reference sequence). The CDR3 spans 12 residues. The chain's CDR3 is CASSLVLGRAFF. As DNA, the CDR3 is TGTGCCAGCAGCTTAGTTTTGGGGAGAGCTTTCTTT.

This sequence joins TRBV6-1 and TRBJ2-7; D tentatively reads TRBD1 or TRBD2 (5 bases each). V was pared by 7 bases and J by 2 bases, with 15 bases between. Germline CDR1 MNHNS, CDR2 SASEGT. The CDR3 length is 14 residues. The chain's CDR3 is CASMRDPRTYEQYF. CDR3 coding DNA: TGTGCCAGCATGAGGGACCCAAGAACCTACGAGCAGTACTTC.

This rearrangement joins TRBV19 to TRBJ1-2; 8 bases line up with TRBD1. This CDR3 is 13 amino acids long. CDR1 and CDR2 (germline): LNHDA, SQIVND (reference sequence). J was trimmed by 13 bases and V by 5 bases; bases with no gene match: 12. The CDR3 DNA follows: TGTGCCAGTAGTTACGGGACAGGATCCCTAGGCACCTTC. Protein: CASSYGTGSLGTF.

This clone was recorded once. The V gene is TRBV5-5, the J gene TRBJ2-5; unclear D gene. The ends were cut back, 2 bases at V and 2 bases at J, with 22 bases in the middle. The length of the CDR3 is 18 residues. Germline CDR1 is SGHKS and CDR2 is YYEKEE (reference sequence). CDR3 bases: TGTGCCAGCAGCTTATGGACCCAATCCGTAACCGTACAAGAGACCCAGTACTTC. Translating gives CASSLWTQSVTVQETQYF.

The rearrangement links TRBV4-1 to TRBJ2-5; D gene uncertain. CDR1 and CDR2 from the germline V gene are MGHRA and YSYEKL. Trimming shortened V by 0 bases and J by 4 bases, and 15 bases separated the two germline ends. The CDR3 loop spans 16 amino acids. This CDR3 reads CASSQDFARSVETQYF. CDR3 DNA: TGCGCCAGCAGCCAAGACTTCGCTAGGTCGGTAGAGACCCAGTACTTC.

CDR3 bases: TGTGCCAGCATCCGCCTAGGGGGGTCCGACGGGGAGCTGTTTTTT. This encodes CASIRLGGSDGELFF. The chain employs TRBV27 and TRBJ2-2; D could derive from TRBD1 or TRBD2 (6 bases each). Germline V gene sequence: CDR1 MNHEY, CDR2 SMNVEV (reference sequence). V gave up 7 bases and J gave up 7 bases, with 19 bases separating them. This CDR3 has 15 residues.

V and J are TRBV5-1 and TRBJ1-6, with D unclear. The V end was cut by 2 bases, the J end by 6 bases, with 12 bases between. The CDR3 has 15 residues. Looked up from germline, CDR1 is SGHRS and CDR2 is YFSETQ. CDR3 sequence (DNA): TGCGCCAGCAGCTTCATCACGCGCGGTAATTCACCCCTCCACTTT. Its protein is CASSFITRGNSPLHF.

The chain couples TRBV11-2 to TRBJ1-1; TRBD1 agrees at 9 bases. Germline V gives CDR1 SGHAT, CDR2 FQNNGV. The junction had 9 bases not matched to a gene; V was cut back by 3 bases and J by 10 bases. This CDR3 contains 14 residues. This chain's CDR3 is CASSFDRGGAGAFF. CDR3 coding DNA: TGTGCCAGCAGCTTTGACAGGGGGGGGGCCGGAGCTTTCTTT.